A selection of T cell receptor beta chains follows, all from one sample in a study of T cell changes during pregnancy in multiple sclerosis. The method was immunoSEQ multiplex PCR; TCRdb's version includes in-frame clones alone and lacks a portion of them. The sample contains some 70,000 clones, around 90% of which appear only once. The sequences come from peripheral blood, collected after pregnancy. All receptors come from a female donor in good health, enrolled as a control in a pregnancy study. CDR3s leave out the opening cysteine and the closing phenylalanine or tryptophan. Each record gives: D gene, J gene, V gene, CDR3 protein. A D gene is named only where the DNA matches it firmly.

d_call: TRBD1
j_call: TRBJ1-1
v_call: TRBV5-6
cdr3_aa: ASSFYQGGEAF

d_call: -
j_call: TRBJ1-2
v_call: TRBV6-5
cdr3_aa: ASKVTGYYGYT

d_call: -
j_call: TRBJ1-2
v_call: TRBV5-6
cdr3_aa: ASSPSRPYGYT

d_call: -
j_call: TRBJ1-2
v_call: TRBV15
cdr3_aa: ATSSTGFLSYGYT

d_call: -
j_call: TRBJ2-7
v_call: TRBV11-2
cdr3_aa: ASSIGVGYEQY

d_call: -
j_call: TRBJ2-5
v_call: TRBV5-1
cdr3_aa: ASSFTSQETQY

d_call: TRBD1
j_call: TRBJ1-2
v_call: TRBV27
cdr3_aa: ASSSRQGHGYT

d_call: TRBD2
j_call: TRBJ2-7
v_call: TRBV6-1
cdr3_aa: ASSEAFPSGAYEQY

d_call: -
j_call: TRBJ1-5
v_call: TRBV6-5
cdr3_aa: ASSYSSGNQPQH

d_call: TRBD1
j_call: TRBJ2-3
v_call: TRBV5-4
cdr3_aa: ASSLGGTGGSTDTQY

d_call: -
j_call: TRBJ2-2
v_call: TRBV27
cdr3_aa: ASSPSDWQGTGELF

d_call: -
j_call: TRBJ1-5
v_call: TRBV7-9
cdr3_aa: AGQGPDFNQPQH

d_call: TRBD1
j_call: TRBJ1-6
v_call: TRBV19
cdr3_aa: ASSSTGGLEPLH

d_call: -
j_call: TRBJ2-2
v_call: TRBV7-7
cdr3_aa: ASSKPSEAGELF

d_call: TRBD1
j_call: TRBJ2-3
v_call: TRBV4-3
cdr3_aa: ASSQEVGGQGVDTQY

d_call: TRBD1
j_call: TRBJ2-1
v_call: TRBV27
cdr3_aa: ASSIGGFRF

d_call: -
j_call: TRBJ2-5
v_call: TRBV4-3
cdr3_aa: ASSQDGTGQETQY

d_call: -
j_call: TRBJ1-2
v_call: TRBV30
cdr3_aa: AWNKGDLSNYGYT

d_call: -
j_call: TRBJ2-3
v_call: TRBV6-5
cdr3_aa: ASSRTVTDTQY

d_call: -
j_call: TRBJ1-1
v_call: TRBV30
cdr3_aa: AWSVRRVEAF

d_call: -
j_call: TRBJ1-5
v_call: TRBV11-2
cdr3_aa: ASSLAPGVNQPQH

d_call: -
j_call: TRBJ1-1
v_call: TRBV29-1
cdr3_aa: SVLRATNTEAF

d_call: -
j_call: TRBJ1-2
v_call: TRBV10-3
cdr3_aa: AISVHSYGYT

d_call: -
j_call: TRBJ1-1
v_call: TRBV5-4
cdr3_aa: ASRRDGGRSSEAF

d_call: -
j_call: TRBJ2-7
v_call: TRBV15
cdr3_aa: ATSRGLAHNSYEQY

d_call: TRBD2
j_call: TRBJ2-1
v_call: TRBV11-3
cdr3_aa: ASSLGGGDPSYNEQF

d_call: -
j_call: TRBJ2-7
v_call: TRBV29-1
cdr3_aa: SVASLARGFSYEQY

d_call: TRBD2
j_call: TRBJ2-1
v_call: TRBV4-3
cdr3_aa: ASSQLTSGGNEQF

d_call: TRBD2
j_call: TRBJ2-7
v_call: TRBV19
cdr3_aa: ASSVGLAGVSEQY

d_call: TRBD1
j_call: TRBJ1-1
v_call: TRBV7-2
cdr3_aa: ASSLVLTGGTTEAF

d_call: TRBD2
j_call: TRBJ2-1
v_call: TRBV18
cdr3_aa: ASSWEIAGTSYNEQF

d_call: -
j_call: TRBJ1-4
v_call: TRBV2
cdr3_aa: ASAGGATNEKLF

d_call: TRBD1
j_call: TRBJ2-7
v_call: TRBV5-4
cdr3_aa: ASSFGQGASYEQY

d_call: -
j_call: TRBJ2-7
v_call: TRBV5-1
cdr3_aa: ASSSSQGSGQY

d_call: -
j_call: TRBJ2-7
v_call: TRBV30
cdr3_aa: AWDRPRNEQY

d_call: -
j_call: TRBJ1-5
v_call: TRBV10-2
cdr3_aa: ASSVQGNQPQH

d_call: TRBD1
j_call: TRBJ2-7
v_call: TRBV6-5
cdr3_aa: ASSRPGQGWEQY

d_call: -
j_call: TRBJ2-2
v_call: TRBV5-6
cdr3_aa: ASSPGRVYRELF

d_call: -
j_call: TRBJ2-1
v_call: TRBV9
cdr3_aa: ASSVAPPADNEQF

d_call: TRBD1
j_call: TRBJ1-4
v_call: TRBV5-4
cdr3_aa: ASRKGQGSEKLF

d_call: -
j_call: TRBJ2-7
v_call: TRBV19
cdr3_aa: ASSRGTGSYEQY

d_call: -
j_call: TRBJ1-2
v_call: TRBV13
cdr3_aa: ASAIVGEDANYGYT

d_call: -
j_call: TRBJ2-5
v_call: TRBV5-1
cdr3_aa: ASSSAGVQETQY